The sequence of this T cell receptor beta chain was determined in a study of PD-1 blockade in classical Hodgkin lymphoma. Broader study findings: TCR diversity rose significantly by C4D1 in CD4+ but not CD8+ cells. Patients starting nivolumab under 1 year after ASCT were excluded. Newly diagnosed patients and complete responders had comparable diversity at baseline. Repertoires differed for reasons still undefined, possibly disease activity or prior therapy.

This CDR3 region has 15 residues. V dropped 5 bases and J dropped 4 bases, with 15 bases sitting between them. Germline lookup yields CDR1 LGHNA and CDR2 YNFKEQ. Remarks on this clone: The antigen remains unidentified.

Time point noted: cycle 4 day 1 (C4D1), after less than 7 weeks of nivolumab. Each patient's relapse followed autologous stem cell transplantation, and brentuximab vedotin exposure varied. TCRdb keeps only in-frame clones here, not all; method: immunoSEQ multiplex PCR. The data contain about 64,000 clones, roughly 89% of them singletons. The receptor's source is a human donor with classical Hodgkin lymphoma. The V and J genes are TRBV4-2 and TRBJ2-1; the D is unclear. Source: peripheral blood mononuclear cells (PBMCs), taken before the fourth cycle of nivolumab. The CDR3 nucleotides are TGTGCCAGCAGCTATGACCCGGAAACTTACAATGAGCAGTTCTTC. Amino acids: CASSYDPETYNEQFF.